This T cell receptor beta chain comes out of a study of T cell responses to AZD1222 COVID-19 vaccine. Findings and limits, study-wide: Baseline seropositivity occurred in only 5 to 7 AZD1222 recipients.

The CDR3 spans 16 residues. The ends lost 5 bases at V and 4 bases at J; junction bases unmatched: 6. CDR1 and CDR2 from the germline V gene are SGHNT and YENEEA. Concerning this clone: Antigen specificity is unknown.

Data came from immunoSEQ multiplex PCR; TCRdb stores just in-frame clones and leaves some out. The data hold some 69,000 clones, with 80% observed a single time. The source of this sequence is an adult who received the AZD1222 COVID-19 vaccine. The sample here was peripheral blood, taken 28 days after the second AZD1222 dose. The chain employs TRBV11-3 and TRBJ2-2, with 11 bases lining up with TRBD1. The DNA for the CDR3 is TGTGCCAGCAGCATGGGACAGGGGGATCTCACCGGGGAGCTGTTTTTT. Translating it yields CASSMGQGDLTGELFF.